This TCR beta chain originates from a study of blood T cell repertoires in COVID-19. Germline V lookup: CDR1 LNHDA, CDR2 SQIVND (reference sequence). The CDR3 covers 15 residues. Trimming cost V 11 bases and J 0 bases; bases outside gene matches: 5. Participants came from roughly 23 US areas, aged roughly 18 to 100 years. Clinical history as reported by participants underpinned cohort assignment. Donors of Cohort 3 who recovered were those that had two negative PCRs, clearance, or symptom resolution. Original analysis: Amplifying reference gene primers gave estimates of nucleated cell counts. TCRdb's table, derived via immunoSEQ multiplex PCR, lists solely in-frame clones and lacks some. The V and J calls and clone size are taken from that table; D and trimming were inferred from the DNA. The table records about 250,000 clones, 88% of them present only once.

Sequencing was done on a sample of PBMCs or T cells enriched from blood (not recorded which). The chain links TRBV19 to TRBJ2-1, with TRBD2 identical over 12 bases. This sequence was found in a woman in her forties or fifties who had recovered from COVID-19. Here the CDR3 reads CAAATSGSSYNEQFF. As DNA, the CDR3 is TGTGCCGCGGCGACTAGCGGGAGCTCCTACAATGAGCAGTTCTTC.